Sequencing of this T cell receptor beta chain was carried out in a study of shared clonotypes between healthy human individuals. Study in general: Three CD4 naive, three CD4 memory, two CD8 naive and one CD8 memory plate were used per donor. Study outcomes and limitations: Rarefaction exposed incomplete sorted-subset sequencing despite large depth.

Deep level was the assay's run setting. The data were produced by immunoSEQ multiplex PCR, yet TCRdb's version contains in-frame clones alone and is incomplete. The table includes about 1,800,000 clones, less than 95% detected once. CDR3 length: 14 residues. The V gene lost 6 bases and the J gene lost 1 base, with 10 bases spanning the gap. Germline lookup yields CDR1 MNHEY and CDR2 SMNVEV (reference sequence). Regarding this clone: Its antigen is unknown.

CD8 cells regarded as naive lacked CD45RO, were positively chosen for CCR7, and omitted terminally differentiated effector memory CD45RA+ cells. Those who donated were healthy HIV-negative adults, with no recent acute infections or vaccinations reported. V gene TRBV27 combines with J gene TRBJ2-1, with D perhaps TRBD2 (5 bases). Specimen: naive CD8+ T cells sorted from blood. The TCR sequence derives from a man between 18 and 29 years old in good health. CDR3 coding DNA: TGTGCCAGCAGGTTTCGGGAATCCTACAATGAGCAGTTCTTC. Its protein is CASRFRESYNEQFF.